This T cell receptor (beta chain) was captured by sequencing in a study of cytomegalovirus exposure and HLA in healthy donors. J was trimmed by 11 bases and V by 7 bases; bases with no gene match: 16. Germline V CDR1 and CDR2: GTSNPN, SVGIG (reference sequence). The CDR3 extends over 13 amino acids. The study ran its PCR with 60 Vbeta and 13 Jbeta primers. The assay was immunoSEQ multiplex PCR, and TCRdb's table has in-frame clones only and misses some. The repertoire includes some 170,000 clones, less than 80% of them detected once, and 3.5% to 5% sits in the top ten. The chain combines TRBV30 with TRBJ1-1, with TRBD1 matching 7 bases. Input material: PBMCs. The receptor's source is a man in his forties in good health and CMV-seronegative. DNA of the CDR3: TGTGCCTCAGGCCGGACAGGAGTAAACACGGCTTTCTTT. Protein: CASGRTGVNTAFF.